The T cell receptor beta chain under discussion was sequenced for a study of CD8 T cells in ankylosing spondylitis. Quantitative 5'-RACE with molecular barcodes produced the TCR beta libraries. TCRdb fed the 5' RACE reads into MiXCR, producing one record per CDR3 protein. The repertoire holds 350,000 to 450,000 distinct CDR3 sequences, with 20% to 25% as singletons. Study observations and caveats: Significantly higher representation of disease-linked clones was reported for matched ankylosing spondylitis synovial fluid. Some motif variants had been reported before (in reactive arthritis synovial fluid and blood).

A note on this clonotype: What it binds is not known.

The origin of this receptor is a male donor with ankylosing spondylitis or in good health (not recorded which). The sample consisted of blood, either unsorted or a sorted T cell fraction (not recorded which).

This CDR3 reads CASSEFLQQGYEETQYF. The CDR3 nucleotides read TGTGCCAGCAGTGAATTTCTGCAACAGGGGTATGAGGAGACCCAGTACTTC. The rearrangement joins TRBV6-1 to TRBJ2-5; 7 bases map to TRBD1. The CDR3 contains 17 residues. From germline, CDR1 is MNHNS and CDR2 SASEGT. Losses at the gene ends were 2 bases for V and 5 bases for J; bases not matched to a gene: 14.